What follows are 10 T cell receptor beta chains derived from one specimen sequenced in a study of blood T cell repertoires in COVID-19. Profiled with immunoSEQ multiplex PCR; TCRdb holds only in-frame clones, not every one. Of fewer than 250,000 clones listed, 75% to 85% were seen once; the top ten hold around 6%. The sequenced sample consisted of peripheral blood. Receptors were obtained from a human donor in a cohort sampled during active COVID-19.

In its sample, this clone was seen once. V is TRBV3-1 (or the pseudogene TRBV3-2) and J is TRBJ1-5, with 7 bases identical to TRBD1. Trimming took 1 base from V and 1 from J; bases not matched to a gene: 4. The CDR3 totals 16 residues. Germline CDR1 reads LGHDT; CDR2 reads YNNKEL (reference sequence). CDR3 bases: TGTGCCAGCAGCCAAGTTGCAGGGGGAAGCAATCAGCCCCAGCATTTT. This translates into CASSQVAGGSNQPQHF.

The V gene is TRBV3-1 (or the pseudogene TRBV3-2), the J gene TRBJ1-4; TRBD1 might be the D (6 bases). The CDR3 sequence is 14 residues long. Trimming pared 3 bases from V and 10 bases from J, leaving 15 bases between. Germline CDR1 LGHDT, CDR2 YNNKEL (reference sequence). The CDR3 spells CASSHGQGQRKLFF. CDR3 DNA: TGTGCCAGCAGCCATGGGCAGGGGCAGAGAAAACTGTTTTTT.

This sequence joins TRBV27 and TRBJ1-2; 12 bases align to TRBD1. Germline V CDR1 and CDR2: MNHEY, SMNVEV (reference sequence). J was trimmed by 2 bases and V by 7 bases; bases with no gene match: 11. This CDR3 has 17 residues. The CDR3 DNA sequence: TGTGCCAGCAAACGGGGGACAGGGGGCGCCTCCAACTATGGCTACACCTTC. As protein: CASKRGTGGASNYGYTF.

The CDR3 sequence is CASSWMTGDRAYEQYF. CDR3 coding DNA: TGTGCCAGCAGCTGGATGACAGGGGATCGAGCCTACGAGCAGTACTTC. The V call is TRBV7-6, the J call TRBJ2-7; TRBD1 matches 8 bases. The V and J ends lost 4 bases and 2 bases, in that order; junction bases with no gene match: 10. The length of the CDR3 is 16 residues. Germline lookup yields CDR1 SGHVS and CDR2 FNYEAQ.

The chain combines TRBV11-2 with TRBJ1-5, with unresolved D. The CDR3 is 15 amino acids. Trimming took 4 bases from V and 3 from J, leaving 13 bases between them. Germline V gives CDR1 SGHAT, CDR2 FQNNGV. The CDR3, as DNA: TGTGCCAGCAGCTCATCCCCCGGTTCCAATCAGCCCCAGCATTTT. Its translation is CASSSSPGSNQPQHF.

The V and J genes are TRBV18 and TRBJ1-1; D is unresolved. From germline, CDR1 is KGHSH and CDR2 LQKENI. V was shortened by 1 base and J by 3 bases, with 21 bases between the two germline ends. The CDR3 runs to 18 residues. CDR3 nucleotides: TGTGCCAGCTCACCACTCGCTTCATGGACCCAGGAGGACACTGAAGCTTTCTTT. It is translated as CASSPLASWTQEDTEAFF.

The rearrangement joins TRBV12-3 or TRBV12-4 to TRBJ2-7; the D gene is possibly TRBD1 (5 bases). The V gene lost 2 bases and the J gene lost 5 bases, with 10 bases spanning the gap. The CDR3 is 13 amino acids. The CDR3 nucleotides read TGTGCCAGCAGTTTAAAAGGGGTCCACGAGCAGTACTTC. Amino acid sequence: CASSLKGVHEQYF.

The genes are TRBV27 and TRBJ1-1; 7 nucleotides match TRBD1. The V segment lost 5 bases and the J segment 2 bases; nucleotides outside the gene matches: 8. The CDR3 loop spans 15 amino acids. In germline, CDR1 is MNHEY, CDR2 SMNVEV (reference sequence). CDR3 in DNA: TGTGCCAGCAGTCCCCCGGGAGGGGGCAACACTGAAGCTTTCTTT. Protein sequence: CASSPPGGGNTEAFF.

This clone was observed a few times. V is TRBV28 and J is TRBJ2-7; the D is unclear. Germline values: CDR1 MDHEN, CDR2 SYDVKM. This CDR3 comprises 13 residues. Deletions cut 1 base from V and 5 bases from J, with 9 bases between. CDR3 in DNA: TGTGCCAGCAGTTTATCTGTGGCAGACGAGCAGTACTTC. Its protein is CASSLSVADEQYF.

CDR3: CASSESGLGGYTF. The CDR3, as DNA: TGTGCCAGCAGTGAATCTGGGTTGGGCGGCTACACCTTC. V usage is TRBV2 and J usage is TRBJ1-2, with unresolved D. CDR3 length equals 13 residues. CDR1 is SNHLY and CDR2 is FYNNEI in the germline V gene. The V end was cut by 2 bases, the J end by 8 bases, with 12 bases between.